The 25 T cell receptor beta chains below all came from one sample that was sequenced in a study of shared clonotypes between healthy human individuals. Clones were sequenced by immunoSEQ multiplex PCR, and TCRdb holds only the in-frame ones, with some missing. This table has roughly 1,000,000 clones, 70% to 80% appearing once. Sequenced input: memory CD4+ T cells from PBMCs. As to subset: CD45RA-negative fraction. The origin of the receptors is a man aged 18 to 30 in good health. Some clones in this sample may be carry-over from other donors' samples.

The chain couples TRBV19 to TRBJ2-6; no clear D. V lost 4 bases and J 0 bases, leaving 4 bases between the germline ends. Germline V gene data show CDR1 as LNHDA and CDR2 as SQIVND (reference sequence). The CDR3 spans 14 residues. CDR3 nucleotides: TGTGCCAGTAGTACCGTCTCTGGGGCCAACGTCCTGACTTTC. Encoded protein: CASSTVSGANVLTF.

CDR3 in DNA: TGTGGCCTCACTTCTAAACCCCCCCCAACCTACGAGCAGTACTTC. Residues: CGLTSKPPPTYEQYF. This sequence joins TRBV25-1 and TRBJ2-7; D remains unclear. The V gene's germline CDR1 is MGHDK and CDR2 SYGVNS. This CDR3 spans 15 amino acids.

The chain joins TRBV5-1 to TRBJ1-1; D may be TRBD1 (5 bases). Germline V gene data show CDR1 as SGHRS and CDR2 as YFSETQ. V lost 1 base and J 0 bases, leaving 7 bases between the germline ends. The CDR3 loop spans 14 amino acids. The CDR3 here is CASSLSGVNTEAFF. Here the CDR3 DNA reads TGCGCCAGCAGCTTGTCGGGGGTGAACACTGAAGCTTTCTTT.

The chain uses TRBV10-3 and TRBJ1-2, with TRBD1 identical over 7 bases. The CDR3 consists of 13 residues. V was clipped by 5 bases and J by 4 bases; unmatched bases: 4. Germline V CDR1 and CDR2: ENHRY, SYGVKD. The CDR3 DNA sequence: TGTGCCATCAGTACAGGGGCGGCCTATGGCTACACCTTC. Translating gives CAISTGAAYGYTF.

The chain joins TRBV27 to TRBJ2-3, with D tentatively TRBD1 (6 bases). Germline assignment: CDR1 MNHEY and CDR2 SMNVEV (reference sequence). Trimming took off 3 bases at V and 1 base at J, with 11 bases between the two ends. This CDR3 has 15 amino acids. The CDR3 DNA sequence: TGTGCCAGCAGTTTCAGGGGAGAGGGCACAGATACGCAGTATTTT. It codes for CASSFRGEGTDTQYF.

The V call is TRBV9, the J call TRBJ2-1; D is perhaps TRBD1 or TRBD2 (5 bases each). This CDR3 contains 14 residues. The V end lost 5 bases, the J end lost 7 bases, and 16 bases lay between the germline ends. Germline CDR1 is SGDLS and CDR2 is YYNGEE. CDR3 nucleotide sequence: TGTGCCAGCAGTGCCCGGACGGGGCGGAATGAGCAGTTCTTC. Translated, it gives CASSARTGRNEQFF.

The chain uses TRBV18 and TRBJ1-1; 8 bases fit TRBD1. This CDR3 is built from 14 residues. After removal of 3 bases from V and 7 bases from J, the junction contained 7 bases not matched to a gene. Germline CDR1 reads KGHSH; CDR2 reads LQKENI. In DNA form, the CDR3 reads TGTGCCAGCTCACCGACGACAGGGGATAGTGAAGCTTTCTTT. This translates into CASSPTTGDSEAFF.

This clone was recorded a few times. The chain combines TRBV19 with TRBJ1-1; TRBD1 matches 9 bases. The CDR3 extends over 15 amino acids. V trimming: 3 bases; J trimming: 5 bases; junction bases outside the gene matches: 7. Germline V CDR1 and CDR2: LNHDA, SQIVND (reference sequence). CDR3 sequence reads: CASSIPGTGRTEAFF. Here the CDR3 DNA reads TGTGCCAGTAGTATTCCCGGGACAGGGCGAACTGAAGCTTTCTTT.

This chain connects TRBV7-2 to TRBJ1-2; D might be TRBD1 (5 bases). The length of the CDR3 is 14 residues. Germline values: CDR1 SGHTA, CDR2 FQGNSA. The V gene lost 1 base and the J gene lost 7 bases, with 13 bases spanning the gap. The CDR3 region has the DNA TGTGCCAGCAGCTTAGAGTCGGGGCGTGGTGGCTACACCTTC. Protein sequence: CASSLESGRGGYTF.

The V and J genes are TRBV4-1 and TRBJ2-3; D gene uncertain. Trimming took off 1 base at V and 6 bases at J, with 11 bases between the two ends. Germline loops: CDR1 MGHRA, CDR2 YSYEKL. The CDR3 runs 14 residues. In DNA, the CDR3 is TGCGCCAGCAGCCAAGTTATGGGCCCGGATACGCAGTATTTT. As protein: CASSQVMGPDTQYF.

The V gene is TRBV29-1, the J gene TRBJ2-7; D is perhaps TRBD1 (5 bases). Trimming pared 6 bases from V and 5 bases from J, leaving 17 bases between. Germline lookup yields CDR1 SQVTM and CDR2 ANQGSEA. This CDR3 spans 13 amino acids. This CDR3 reads CSVQRRVGHEQYF. Written as DNA, the CDR3 is TGCAGCGTCCAAAGACGGGTGGGGCACGAGCAGTACTTC.

The chain carries TRBV30 and TRBJ2-3; D uncertain. V was cut by 2 bases and J by 8 bases, with 11 bases left in between. Germline CDR1 is GTSNPN and CDR2 is SVGIG (reference sequence). This CDR3 has 12 residues. CDR3 loop: CAWSSSLGTQYF. The CDR3, as DNA: TGTGCCTGGAGTTCTTCACTGGGTACGCAGTATTTT.

V usage is TRBV11-2 and J usage is TRBJ2-7; unclear D gene. V lost 4 bases to trimming and J lost 3 bases, with 10 bases between them. Germline V lookup: CDR1 SGHAT, CDR2 FQNNGV. This CDR3 comprises 13 residues. The chain's CDR3 is CASSYRLDYEQYF. As DNA, the CDR3 is TGTGCCAGCAGCTATAGACTTGACTACGAGCAGTACTTC.

This clone came up a few times. The rearrangement joins TRBV30 to TRBJ1-1; D is perhaps TRBD1 (5 bases). The CDR3 is made up of 13 amino acids. Germline assignment: CDR1 GTSNPN and CDR2 SVGIG (reference sequence). V lost 0 bases and J 4 bases, leaving 9 bases between the germline ends. CDR3 coding DNA: TGTGCCTGGAGTGTACTGACAGCCACTGAAGCTTTCTTT. It yields the protein CAWSVLTATEAFF.

This rearrangement joins TRBV11-2 to TRBJ2-2, with D maybe TRBD2 (5 bases). Germline CDR1 and CDR2: SGHAT and FQNNGV. The CDR3 is 15 residues long. V was clipped by 3 bases and J by 2 bases, with 10 bases between them. DNA of the CDR3: TGTGCCAGCAGCTTCTGGCGGGCCAACACCGGGGAGCTGTTTTTT. Protein: CASSFWRANTGELFF.

This chain connects TRBV7-6 to TRBJ2-7, with 13 bases identical to TRBD2. V lost 6 bases to trimming and J lost 5 bases; unmatched junction nucleotides: 7. The CDR3 runs to 15 residues. Germline V CDR1 and CDR2: SGHVS, FNYEAQ. CDR3 in amino acids: CASSRGLAGINEQYF. The CDR3 DNA sequence: TGTGCCAGCAGTAGGGGACTAGCGGGGATCAACGAGCAGTACTTC.

V and J are TRBV11-2 and TRBJ2-3; no definite D call. CDR3 length: 13 residues. V lost 5 bases and J 0 bases, leaving 6 bases between the germline ends. Germline-derived CDR1 and CDR2 are SGHAT and FQNNGV. The CDR3 protein is CASSPLSTDTQYF. CDR3 in DNA: TGTGCCAGCAGCCCCCTTAGCACAGATACGCAGTATTTT.

The chain links TRBV6-6 to TRBJ1-5; 9 bases map to TRBD1. Per germline, CDR1 MNHNY and CDR2 SVGAGI (reference sequence). This CDR3 is built from 14 residues. J lost 5 bases, V lost 5 bases, and 4 bases had no gene match. The CDR3 DNA reads TGTGCCAGCAGTAAGGACAGGGGATATCAGCCCCAGCATTTT. Protein product: CASSKDRGYQPQHF.

The chain joins TRBV20-1 to TRBJ2-3; D may correspond to TRBD1 or TRBD2 (5 bases each). Germline values: CDR1 DFQATT, CDR2 SNEGSKA (reference sequence). This CDR3 is built from 11 residues. V gave up 7 bases and J gave up 7 bases, with 12 bases separating them. CDR3 loop: CSVPGPHTQYF. CDR3 nucleotides: TGCAGTGTCCCGGGGCCACATACGCAGTATTTT.

The chain couples TRBV12-5 to TRBJ2-3; no reliable D call. The V gene lost 4 bases and the J gene lost 0 bases, with 8 bases spanning the gap. This CDR3 region has 14 residues. Germline V CDR1 and CDR2: LGHNT, FRNRAP. The DNA of the CDR3 is TGTGCTAGTGGTTCCGCATCTAGCACAGATACGCAGTATTTT. Residues: CASGSASSTDTQYF.

The chain recombines TRBV18 with TRBJ1-3; tentative D call: TRBD1 (6 bases). CDR1 is KGHSH, CDR2 LQKENI, per germline. The CDR3 is 17 residues long. The germline V and J ends were trimmed by 3 bases and 0 bases, with 15 bases remaining between them. The CDR3 loop reads CASSPPDRRLSGNTIYF. In DNA form, the CDR3 reads TGTGCCAGCTCACCCCCCGACAGGCGGCTCTCTGGAAACACCATATATTTT.

This clone was counted a few times. The rearrangement uses TRBV18 and TRBJ2-3; 9 positions match TRBD2. After removal of 2 bases from V and 1 base from J, the junction contained 4 bases not matched to a gene. The length of the CDR3 is 16 residues. Germline-derived CDR1 and CDR2 are KGHSH and LQKENI. The CDR3 DNA follows: TGTGCCAGCTCACCAGGAGCGGGAGGACGCACAGATACGCAGTATTTT. Translating it yields CASSPGAGGRTDTQYF.

V is TRBV6-4 and J is TRBJ2-7; 9 bases line up with TRBD1. V was clipped by 8 bases and J by 3 bases; unmatched bases: 11. This CDR3 has 15 amino acids. Per the germline V gene, CDR1 is MRHNA and CDR2 is SNTAGT. The chain's CDR3 is CASDRDRELIYEQYF. The CDR3 nucleotides read TGTGCCAGCGATAGGGACAGGGAATTAATCTACGAGCAGTACTTC.

This clone was seen just once. The chain has TRBV5-4 and TRBJ2-7, with TRBD2 identical over 11 bases. The ends lost 0 bases at V and 5 bases at J; junction bases unmatched: 4. Germline values: CDR1 SGHNT, CDR2 YYREEE (reference sequence). This CDR3 spans 15 amino acids. This chain's CDR3 is CASSLVAGGPHEQYF. For the CDR3, the DNA is TGTGCCAGCAGCTTGGTAGCGGGAGGGCCCCACGAGCAGTACTTC.

J is TRBJ2-7 and V is TRBV6-1; D may be TRBD2 (7 bases). The germline V and J ends were trimmed by 5 bases and 0 bases, with 11 bases remaining between them. There are 14 residues in the CDR3. Germline-derived CDR1 and CDR2 are MNHNS and SASEGT. The CDR3 bases are TGTGCCAGCAGTAAAGGGGGGGTCTCCTACGAGCAGTACTTC. Its translation: CASSKGGVSYEQYF.